This T cell receptor (beta chain) was obtained from a study of identifying expanded T cells in peripheral blood. Study-level results: Approximately two-week clone count variance significantly increased as total template count grew.

No infections or other immune events were documented during collection. Comment on this clone: Its antigen is unknown.

The CDR3 contains 13 residues. CDR1 is MRHNA and CDR2 is SNTAGT in the germline V gene. Trimming stripped 3 bases from V and 8 bases from J, with 10 bases between. Sequencing was performed with immunoSEQ multiplex PCR; in TCRdb, only in-frame clones are kept and a portion is missing. The sample consists of 90,000 to 95,000 clones, approximately 85% of them appearing once. The rearrangement joins TRBV6-4 to TRBJ2-2; D is undetermined. The sequencing input was blood. The receptor comes from a person aged 18 to 70 in good health. CDR3 bases: TGTGCCAGCAGTGAGGTGGCGCGTGGGGAGCTGTTTTTT. The encoded protein is CASSEVARGELFF.